Listed below are T cell receptor beta chains from one sample, sequenced in a study of T cell changes during pregnancy in multiple sclerosis. Sequencing was performed with immunoSEQ multiplex PCR; in TCRdb, only in-frame clones are kept and a portion is missing. The sample records fewer than 70,000 clones, over 80% being singletons. The sample was CD8+ T cells from peripheral blood mononuclear cells, taken in the third trimester of pregnancy. These receptors came from a female donor in good health, enrolled as a control in a pregnancy study. Each CDR3 is given with its conserved first and last residue. A D gene is named only where the DNA matches it firmly. Only some rows state a clone size, as once, few, many or a class for expanded clones.

-	TRBV27	TRBJ1-1	-	12	CASSPSGLGAFF	TGTGCCAGCAGTCCCTCAGGTTTAGGAGCTTTCTTT
-	TRBV18	TRBJ2-3	-	15	CASSLEGGSTDTQYF	TGTGCCAGCTCACTCGAGGGCGGAAGCACAGATACGCAGTATTTT
once	TRBV4-3	TRBJ2-7	TRBD1	18	CASSRNLGTGRQPYEQYF	TGCGCCAGCAGCCGCAACCTCGGGACAGGGAGACAACCCTACGAGCAGTACTTC
-	TRBV5-1	TRBJ2-2	-	16	CASSLGGGEFTGELFF	TGCGCCAGCAGCTTGGGCGGGGGCGAGTTCACCGGGGAGCTGTTTTTT
-	TRBV6-5	TRBJ2-1	-	14	CASSYGTTYNEQFF	TGTGCCAGCAGTTATGGCACTACCTACAATGAGCAGTTCTTC
-	TRBV30	TRBJ2-3	-	14	CAWSHVGSTDTQYF	TGTGCCTGGAGCCACGTCGGTAGCACAGATACGCAGTATTTT
few	TRBV9	TRBJ1-1	-	15	CASSVEPGPGTEAFF	TGTGCCAGCAGCGTAGAACCAGGCCCCGGCACTGAAGCTTTCTTT
-	TRBV11-2	TRBJ2-7	TRBD2	15	CASSLIAGGPYEQYF	TGTGCCAGCAGCTTAATTGCGGGGGGACCTTACGAGCAGTACTTC
-	TRBV30	TRBJ1-1	-	13	CAWREEPYTEAFF	TGTGCCTGGAGAGAGGAGCCGTACACTGAAGCTTTCTTT
-	TRBV18	TRBJ2-5	TRBD2	16	CASSPLTSGGQETQYF	TGTGCCAGCTCACCACTGACTAGCGGGGGCCAAGAGACCCAGTACTTC
-	TRBV19	TRBJ2-2	-	15	CASSHPVSGTGELFF	TGTGCCAGTAGCCATCCCGTTTCGGGCACCGGGGAGCTGTTTTTT
-	TRBV2	TRBJ1-5	-	14	CASSGTVSNQPQHF	TGTGCCAGCAGTGGGACAGTTAGCAATCAGCCCCAGCATTTT
once	TRBV29-1	TRBJ1-5	-	10	CSEPNQPQHF	TGCAGCGAGCCCAATCAGCCCCAGCATTTT
-	TRBV7-2	TRBJ1-6	-	16	CASSLQGVIYNSPLHF	TGTGCCAGCAGCCTACAGGGAGTCATCTATAATTCACCCCTCCACTTT
-	TRBV6-4	TRBJ2-3	TRBD1	16	CASSDEDRGQVDTQYF	TGTGCCAGCAGTGACGAAGACAGGGGGCAGGTAGATACGCAGTATTTT
-	TRBV9	TRBJ2-5	TRBD1	16	CASSAPGQGAAETQYF	TGTGCCAGCAGCGCCCCTGGACAGGGGGCCGCAGAGACCCAGTACTTC
-	TRBV7-9	TRBJ1-1	-	15	CASSLGWGLHTEAFF	TGTGCCAGCAGCTTAGGCTGGGGGCTTCACACTGAAGCTTTCTTT
-	TRBV30	TRBJ1-2	TRBD1	13	CAWALGQGDGYTF	TGTGCCTGGGCATTAGGACAGGGGGATGGCTACACCTTC
-	TRBV7-9	TRBJ2-1	-	15	CASSLEGVSYNEQFF	TGTGCCAGCAGCTTAGAGGGGGTGTCCTACAATGAGCAGTTCTTC
-	TRBV9	TRBJ2-1	TRBD2	17	CASSVGGGPSSYNEQFF	TGTGCCAGCAGCGTGGGCGGGGGGCCTAGCTCCTACAATGAGCAGTTCTTC
once	TRBV7-9	TRBJ1-5	TRBD1	14	CASSPTGGNQPQHF	TGTGCCAGCAGCCCTACAGGGGGCAATCAGCCCCAGCATTTT
-	TRBV11-1	TRBJ2-1	-	14	CASSSGASYNEQFF	TGTGCCAGCAGCTCAGGGGCTTCCTACAATGAGCAGTTCTTC
-	TRBV9	TRBJ1-2	-	15	CASSVGTVPGYGYTF	TGTGCCAGCAGCGTAGGGACAGTTCCTGGCTATGGCTACACCTTC
-	TRBV5-6	TRBJ2-7	TRBD1	14	CASSSGQVSYEQYF	TGTGCCAGCAGCTCGGGACAGGTTTCCTACGAGCAGTACTTC
-	TRBV5-1	TRBJ1-1	TRBD1	15	CASSERDRVNTEAFF	TGCGCCAGCAGCGAGAGGGACAGGGTGAACACTGAAGCTTTCTTT
-	TRBV30	TRBJ2-3	TRBD2	17	CACSNPRASGATDTQYF	TGTGCCTGCTCTAACCCCCGGGCTAGCGGGGCCACAGATACGCAGTATTTT
many	TRBV4-3	TRBJ2-1	-	15	CASSQGWTLDNEQFF	TGCGCCAGCAGCCAAGGATGGACACTCGACAATGAGCAGTTCTTC
once	TRBV5-4	TRBJ2-3	-	18	CASSLGVIIGGSTDTQYF	TGTGCCAGCAGCTTGGGTGTAATAATCGGGGGTAGCACAGATACGCAGTATTTT
-	TRBV6-4	TRBJ2-1	TRBD2	15	CASSVTSGGINEQFF	TGTGCCAGCAGTGTTACTAGCGGGGGTATCAATGAGCAGTTCTTC
-	TRBV5-6	TRBJ1-1	-	12	CASSSVDTEAFF	TGTGCCAGCAGTTCGGTTGACACTGAAGCTTTCTTT
-	TRBV7-3	TRBJ1-1	-	15	CASSLDSPGYTEAFF	TGTGCCAGCAGCTTAGACTCCCCGGGATACACTGAAGCTTTCTTT
-	TRBV4-3	TRBJ1-4	-	15	CASSQARATNEKLFF	TGCGCCAGCAGCCAAGCGAGGGCAACTAATGAAAAACTGTTTTTT
-	TRBV4-1	TRBJ2-1	-	12	CATRSPRNEQFF	TGCGCCACCCGGTCCCCCAGGAATGAGCAGTTCTTC
-	TRBV5-5	TRBJ2-7	-	14	CASSLIGTEGEQYF	TGTGCCAGCAGCTTAATCGGGACGGAGGGTGAGCAGTACTTC
-	TRBV14	TRBJ1-4	TRBD1	16	CASSLLFGTVNEKLFF	TGTGCCAGCAGCCTGCTTTTCGGGACAGTTAATGAAAAACTGTTTTTT
-	TRBV9	TRBJ2-3	TRBD2	16	CASSASSGGTTDTQYF	TGTGCCAGCAGCGCTTCTAGCGGGGGGACCACAGATACGCAGTATTTT
-	TRBV25-1	TRBJ1-2	TRBD1	14	CASSGDSDYYGYTF	TGTGCCAGCAGTGGGGACAGCGACTACTATGGCTACACCTTC
-	TRBV4-1	TRBJ2-2	TRBD2	20	CASSQASGTSGGPNTGELFF	TGCGCCAGCAGCCAAGCGTCCGGGACTAGCGGGGGCCCGAACACCGGGGAGCTGTTTTTT
-	TRBV7-9	TRBJ2-1	-	14	CASGAGYSYNEQFF	TGTGCCAGCGGCGCGGGGTACTCCTACAATGAGCAGTTCTTC
-	TRBV7-2	TRBJ1-6	TRBD1	17	CASSSGQGNVPNSPLHF	TGTGCCAGCAGCTCCGGACAGGGAAACGTTCCAAATTCACCCCTCCACTTT
-	TRBV13	TRBJ1-4	TRBD1	14	CASSFRTGREKLFF	TGTGCCAGCAGCTTTAGGACAGGGCGAGAAAAACTGTTTTTT
once	TRBV7-9	TRBJ1-2	-	13	CASSYAEPYGYTF	TGTGCCAGCAGCTATGCGGAACCCTATGGCTACACCTTC
-	TRBV5-6	TRBJ2-1	TRBD2	13	CASRGTTDYEQFF	TGTGCCAGCAGGGGGACTACTGACTATGAGCAGTTCTTC
once	TRBV7-9	TRBJ2-1	TRBD1	16	CASSASRQGAGNEQFF	TGTGCCAGCAGCGCAAGCCGACAGGGGGCAGGCAATGAGCAGTTCTTC
-	TRBV5-8	TRBJ2-7	TRBD1	15	CASSLVGPTGVEQYF	TGTGCCAGCAGCTTGGTTGGCCCGACAGGGGTCGAGCAGTACTTC
-	TRBV6-1	TRBJ2-5	-	13	CASSADSQETQYF	TGTGCCAGCAGTGCGGACAGTCAAGAGACCCAGTACTTC
-	TRBV7-2	TRBJ2-7	-	14	CASSSGYGFYEQYF	TGTGCCAGCAGCTCGGGGTACGGATTCTACGAGCAGTACTTC
-	TRBV6-6	TRBJ1-4	-	15	CASSYSAGTNEKLFF	TGTGCCAGCAGTTACTCTGCAGGGACTAATGAAAAACTGTTTTTT
-	TRBV9	TRBJ2-7	-	15	CASSVGTGISYEQYF	TGTGCCAGCAGCGTAGGAACCGGGATCTCCTACGAGCAGTACTTC
once	TRBV6-5	TRBJ1-2	-	13	CASSDSTLYGYTF	TGTGCCAGCAGCGACAGTACCCTCTATGGCTACACCTTC